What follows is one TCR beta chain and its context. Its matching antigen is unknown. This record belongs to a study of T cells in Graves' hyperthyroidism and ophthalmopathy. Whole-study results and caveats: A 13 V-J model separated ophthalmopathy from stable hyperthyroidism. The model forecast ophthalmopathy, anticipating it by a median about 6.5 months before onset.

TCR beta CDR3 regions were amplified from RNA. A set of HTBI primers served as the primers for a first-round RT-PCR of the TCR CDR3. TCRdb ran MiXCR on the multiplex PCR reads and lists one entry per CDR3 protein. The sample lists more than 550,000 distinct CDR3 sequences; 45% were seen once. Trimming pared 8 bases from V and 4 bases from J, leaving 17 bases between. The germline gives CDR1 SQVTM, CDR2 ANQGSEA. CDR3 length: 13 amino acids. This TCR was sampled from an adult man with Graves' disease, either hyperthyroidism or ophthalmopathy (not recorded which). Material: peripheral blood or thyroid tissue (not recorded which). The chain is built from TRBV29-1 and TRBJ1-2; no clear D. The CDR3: CSFVPSAPYGYTF. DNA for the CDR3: TGCAGCTTTGTTCCCAGTGCCCCCTATGGCTACACCTTC.